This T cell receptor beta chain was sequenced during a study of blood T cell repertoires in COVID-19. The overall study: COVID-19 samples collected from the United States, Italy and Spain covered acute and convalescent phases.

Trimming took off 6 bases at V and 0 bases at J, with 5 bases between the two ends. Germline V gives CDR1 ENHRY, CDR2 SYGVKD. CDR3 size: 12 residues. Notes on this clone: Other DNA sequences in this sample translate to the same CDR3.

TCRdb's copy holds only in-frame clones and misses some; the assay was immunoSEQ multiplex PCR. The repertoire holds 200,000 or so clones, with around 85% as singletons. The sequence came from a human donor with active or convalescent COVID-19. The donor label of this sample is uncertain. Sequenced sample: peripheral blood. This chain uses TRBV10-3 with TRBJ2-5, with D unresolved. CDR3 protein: CAISPDQETQYF. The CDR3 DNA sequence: TGTGCCATCAGCCCTGACCAAGAGACCCAGTACTTC.